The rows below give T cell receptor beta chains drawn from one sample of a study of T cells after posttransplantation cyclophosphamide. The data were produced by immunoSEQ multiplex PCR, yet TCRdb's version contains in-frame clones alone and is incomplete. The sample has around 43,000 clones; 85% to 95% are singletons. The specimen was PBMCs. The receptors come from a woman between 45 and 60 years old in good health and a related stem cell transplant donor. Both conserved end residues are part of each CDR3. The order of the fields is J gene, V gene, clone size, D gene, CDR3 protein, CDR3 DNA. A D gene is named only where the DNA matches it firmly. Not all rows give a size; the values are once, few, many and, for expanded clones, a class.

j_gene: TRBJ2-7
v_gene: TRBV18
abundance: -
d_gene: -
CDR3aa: CASSQPSLTSSPYEQYF
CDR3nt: TGTGCCAGCTCACAGCCCTCTTTGACATCAAGCCCCTACGAGCAGTACTTC

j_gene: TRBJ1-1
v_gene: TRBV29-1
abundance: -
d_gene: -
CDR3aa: CSALNTEAFF
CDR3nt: TGCAGCGCCTTGAACACTGAAGCTTTCTTT

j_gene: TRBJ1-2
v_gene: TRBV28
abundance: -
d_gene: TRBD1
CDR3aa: CASSPQGGGGYTF
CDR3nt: TGTGCCAGCAGCCCACAGGGGGGCGGAGGCTACACCTTC

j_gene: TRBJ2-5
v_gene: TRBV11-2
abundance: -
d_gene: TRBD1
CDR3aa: CASSWTGSYQETQYF
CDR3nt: TGTGCCAGCAGCTGGACAGGGAGCTACCAAGAGACCCAGTACTTC

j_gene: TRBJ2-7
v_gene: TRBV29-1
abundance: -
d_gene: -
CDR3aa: CSVEDRGFEQYF
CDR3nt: TGCAGCGTTGAAGATCGGGGTTTCGAGCAGTACTTC

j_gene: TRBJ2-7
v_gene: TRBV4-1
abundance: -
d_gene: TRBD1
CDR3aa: CASSQVGTEIYEQYF
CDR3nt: TGCGCCAGCAGCCAAGTAGGGACAGAGATCTACGAGCAGTACTTC

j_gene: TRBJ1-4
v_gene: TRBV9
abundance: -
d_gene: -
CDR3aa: CASSVAKGHSGEKLFF
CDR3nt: TGTGCCAGCAGCGTAGCGAAGGGGCACTCAGGGGAAAAACTGTTTTTT

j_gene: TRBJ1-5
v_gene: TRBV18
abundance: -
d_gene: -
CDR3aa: CASSTGLSNQPQHF
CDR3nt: TGTGCCAGCTCAACAGGGCTTAGCAATCAGCCCCAGCATTTT

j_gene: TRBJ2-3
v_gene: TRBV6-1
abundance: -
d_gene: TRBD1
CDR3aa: CASSGGGAVHTQYF
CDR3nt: TGTGCCAGCAGTGGAGGGGGCGCGGTACATACGCAGTATTTT

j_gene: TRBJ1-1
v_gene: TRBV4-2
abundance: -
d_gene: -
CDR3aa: CASSQDQRTEAFF
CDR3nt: TGTGCCAGCAGCCAAGACCAGCGGACTGAAGCTTTCTTT

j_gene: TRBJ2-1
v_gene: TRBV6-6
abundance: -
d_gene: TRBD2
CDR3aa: CASSWPSGNEQFF
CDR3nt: TGTGCCAGCAGTTGGCCTAGCGGCAATGAGCAGTTCTTC

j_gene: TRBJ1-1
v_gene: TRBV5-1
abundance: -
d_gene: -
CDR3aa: CASSLVPPGQNTEAFF
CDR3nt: TGCGCCAGCAGCTTGGTCCCCCCAGGTCAGAACACTGAAGCTTTCTTT

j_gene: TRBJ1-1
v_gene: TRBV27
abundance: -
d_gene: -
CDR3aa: CASSSIRSTEAFF
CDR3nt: TGTGCCAGCAGTTCAATAAGGAGCACTGAAGCTTTCTTT

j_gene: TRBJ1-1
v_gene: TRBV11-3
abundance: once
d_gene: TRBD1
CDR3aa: CASSLGQGSEAFF
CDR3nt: TGTGCCAGCAGCCTGGGACAGGGCTCTGAAGCTTTCTTT

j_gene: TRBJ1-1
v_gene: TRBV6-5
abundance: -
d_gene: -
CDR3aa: CASSSRGDTEAFF
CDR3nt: TGTGCCAGCAGTTCGCGGGGGGACACTGAAGCTTTCTTT

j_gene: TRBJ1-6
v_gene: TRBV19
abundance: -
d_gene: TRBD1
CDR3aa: CASSREDRDSPLHF
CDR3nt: TGTGCCAGTAGTAGGGAGGACAGGGATTCACCCCTCCACTTT

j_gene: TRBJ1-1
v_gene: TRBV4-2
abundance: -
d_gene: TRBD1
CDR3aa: CASSQGARQGYNEAFF
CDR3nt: TGTGCCAGCAGCCAGGGGGCGAGACAGGGCTATAATGAAGCTTTCTTT

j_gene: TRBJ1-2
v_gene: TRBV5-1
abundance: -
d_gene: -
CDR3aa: CASSQDSRTNYGYTF
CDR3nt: TGCGCCAGCAGCCAGGACAGCAGGACTAACTATGGCTACACCTTC

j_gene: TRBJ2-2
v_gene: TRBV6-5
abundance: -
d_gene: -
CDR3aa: CASSYSPYYTGELFF
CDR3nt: TGTGCCAGCAGTTACTCCCCCTACTACACCGGGGAGCTGTTTTTT

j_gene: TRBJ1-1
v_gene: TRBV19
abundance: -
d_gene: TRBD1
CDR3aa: CASSPGQGYGTEAFF
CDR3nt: TGTGCCAGTAGTCCGGGACAGGGTTACGGCACTGAAGCTTTCTTT

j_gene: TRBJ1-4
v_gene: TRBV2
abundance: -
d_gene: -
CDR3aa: CASSASPGSNEKLFF
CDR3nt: TGTGCCAGCAGCGCGAGTCCGGGTTCTAATGAAAAACTGTTTTTT

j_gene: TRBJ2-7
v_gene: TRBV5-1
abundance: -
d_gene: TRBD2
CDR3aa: CASSQAGGLYEQYF
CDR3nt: TGCGCCAGCAGTCAAGCGGGAGGGCTTTACGAGCAGTACTTC

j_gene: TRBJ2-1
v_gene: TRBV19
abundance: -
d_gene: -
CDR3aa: CASSIDAGASNEQFF
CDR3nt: TGTGCCAGTAGTATAGATGCAGGGGCGAGCAATGAGCAGTTCTTC

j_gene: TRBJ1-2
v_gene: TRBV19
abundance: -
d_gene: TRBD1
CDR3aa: CASSMGQGVNGYTF
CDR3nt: TGTGCCAGTAGTATGGGACAGGGGGTTAATGGCTACACCTTC

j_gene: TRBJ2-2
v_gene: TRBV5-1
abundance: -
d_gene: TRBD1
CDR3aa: CASSLTGGENGELFF
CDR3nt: TGCGCCAGCAGCTTGACAGGGGGCGAGAACGGGGAGCTGTTTTTT

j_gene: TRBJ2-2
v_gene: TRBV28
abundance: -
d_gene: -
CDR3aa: CASSPGQNTGELFF
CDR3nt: TGTGCCAGCAGTCCGGGACAGAACACCGGGGAGCTGTTTTTT

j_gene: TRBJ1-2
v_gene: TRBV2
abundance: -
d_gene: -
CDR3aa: CASSGQEDGYTF
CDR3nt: TGTGCCAGCAGTGGCCAGGAGGATGGCTACACCTTC

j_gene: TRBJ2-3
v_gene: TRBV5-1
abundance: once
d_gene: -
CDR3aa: CASSLVPGTHSTDTQYF
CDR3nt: TGCGCCAGCAGCTTGGTCCCAGGAACCCATAGCACAGATACGCAGTATTTT

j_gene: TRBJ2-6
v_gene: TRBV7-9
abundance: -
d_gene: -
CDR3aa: CASSLVGGSTPSGANVLTF
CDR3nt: TGTGCCAGCAGCTTAGTTGGGGGGAGTACGCCCTCTGGGGCCAACGTCCTGACTTTC

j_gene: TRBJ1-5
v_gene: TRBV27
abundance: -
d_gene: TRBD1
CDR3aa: CASSEDGGQDSNQPQHF
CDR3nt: TGTGCCAGCAGTGAAGACGGGGGACAGGATAGCAATCAGCCCCAGCATTTT

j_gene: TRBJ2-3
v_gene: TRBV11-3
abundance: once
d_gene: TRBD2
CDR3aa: CASSLFSGGATDTQYF
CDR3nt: TGTGCCAGCAGCTTATTTAGCGGGGGGGCCACAGATACGCAGTATTTT

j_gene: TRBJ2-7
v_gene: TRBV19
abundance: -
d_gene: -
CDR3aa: CASSMGGPPMGEQYF
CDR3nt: TGTGCCAGTAGTATGGGGGGTCCCCCTATGGGCGAGCAGTACTTC

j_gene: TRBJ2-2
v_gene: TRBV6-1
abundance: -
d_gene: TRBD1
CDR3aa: CASRDQGAGTGELFF
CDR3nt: TGTGCCAGCAGGGACCAGGGGGCCGGCACCGGGGAGCTGTTTTTT

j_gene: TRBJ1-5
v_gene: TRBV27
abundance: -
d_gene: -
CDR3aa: CASSPNNQPQHF
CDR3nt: TGTGCCAGCAGTCCCAACAATCAGCCCCAGCATTTT

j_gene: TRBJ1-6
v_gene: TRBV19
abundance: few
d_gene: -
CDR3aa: CATGGRNDYNSPLHF
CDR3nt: TGTGCCACGGGGGGCAGGAACGACTATAATTCACCCCTCCACTTT

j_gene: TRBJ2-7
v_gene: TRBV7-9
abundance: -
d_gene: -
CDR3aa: CASSLGEVGEAQYF
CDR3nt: TGTGCCAGCAGCCTCGGGGAGGTGGGGGAAGCGCAGTACTTC

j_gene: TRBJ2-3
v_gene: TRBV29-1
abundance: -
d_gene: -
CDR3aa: CSVEPRAGSTQYF
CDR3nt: TGCAGCGTTGAACCCAGGGCTGGTAGTACGCAGTATTTT

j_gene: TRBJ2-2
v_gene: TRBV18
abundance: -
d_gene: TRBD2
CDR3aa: CASSPPSGTHTGELFF
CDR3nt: TGTGCCAGCTCACCACCGAGCGGGACCCACACCGGGGAGCTGTTTTTT

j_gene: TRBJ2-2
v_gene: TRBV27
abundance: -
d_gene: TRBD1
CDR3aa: CASSLRQGARTGELFF
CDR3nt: TGTGCCAGCAGTCTTAGACAGGGGGCGAGGACCGGGGAGCTGTTTTTT

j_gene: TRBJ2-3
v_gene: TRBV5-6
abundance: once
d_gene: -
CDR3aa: CASTPYGGVGTDTQYF
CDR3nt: TGTGCCAGCACCCCATATGGGGGCGTCGGTACAGATACGCAGTATTTT

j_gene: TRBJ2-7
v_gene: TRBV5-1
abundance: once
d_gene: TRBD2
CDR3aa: CASSLSTSAHEQYF
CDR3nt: TGCGCCAGCAGCTTATCGACTAGCGCTCACGAGCAGTACTTC

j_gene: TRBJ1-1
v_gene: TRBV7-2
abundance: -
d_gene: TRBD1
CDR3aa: CASSFLYRGPEAFF
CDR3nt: TGTGCCAGCAGCTTCTTGTACAGGGGTCCTGAAGCTTTCTTT

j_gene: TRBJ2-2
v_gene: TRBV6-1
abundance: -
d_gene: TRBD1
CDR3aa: CASRTTGSSGELFF
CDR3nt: TGTGCCAGCAGAACGACAGGGAGCAGCGGGGAGCTGTTTTTT

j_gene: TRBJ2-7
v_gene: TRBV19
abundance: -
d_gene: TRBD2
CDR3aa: CASRNSGANSYEQYF
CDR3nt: TGTGCCAGTAGGAATAGCGGGGCTAACTCCTACGAGCAGTACTTC

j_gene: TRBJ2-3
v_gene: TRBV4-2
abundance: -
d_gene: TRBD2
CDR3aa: CASSQEVGSSGVYTDTQYF
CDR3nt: TGTGCCAGCAGCCAAGAGGTGGGGTCTAGCGGAGTCTACACAGATACGCAGTATTTT

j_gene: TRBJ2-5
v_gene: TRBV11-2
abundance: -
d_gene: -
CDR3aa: CASSAPGRGQETQYF
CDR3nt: TGTGCCAGCAGCGCCCCAGGGAGGGGGCAAGAGACCCAGTACTTC

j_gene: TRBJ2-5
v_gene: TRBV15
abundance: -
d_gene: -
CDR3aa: CATSGDKAVRTQYF
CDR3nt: TGTGCCACCAGCGGGGACAAGGCCGTCCGGACCCAGTACTTC

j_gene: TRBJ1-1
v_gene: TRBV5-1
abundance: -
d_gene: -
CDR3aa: CASSLGQDEAFF
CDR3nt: TGCGCCAGCAGCTTGGGGCAGGATGAAGCTTTCTTT

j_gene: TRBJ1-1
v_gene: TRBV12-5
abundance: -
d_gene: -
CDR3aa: CASGLGGVLNTEAFF
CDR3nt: TGTGCTAGTGGTTTGGGAGGAGTGTTGAACACTGAAGCTTTCTTT

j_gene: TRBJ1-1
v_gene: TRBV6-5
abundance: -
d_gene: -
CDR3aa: CASSYSTGGTEAFF
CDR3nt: TGTGCCAGCAGTTACTCTACGGGGGGCACTGAAGCTTTCTTT

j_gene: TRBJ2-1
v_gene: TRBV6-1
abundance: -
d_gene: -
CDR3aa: CASSSPGASYNEQFF
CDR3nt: TGTGCCAGCAGTTCCCCGGGAGCATCCTACAATGAGCAGTTCTTC

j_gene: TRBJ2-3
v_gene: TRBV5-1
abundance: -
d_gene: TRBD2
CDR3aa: CASSLAVAGEDADTQYF
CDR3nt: TGCGCCAGCAGCTTAGCCGTAGCGGGAGAAGACGCAGATACGCAGTATTTT

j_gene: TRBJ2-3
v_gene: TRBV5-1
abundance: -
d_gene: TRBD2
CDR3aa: CASSPQAGVSADTQYF
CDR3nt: TGCGCCAGCAGCCCTCAAGCGGGGGTCAGTGCAGATACGCAGTATTTT